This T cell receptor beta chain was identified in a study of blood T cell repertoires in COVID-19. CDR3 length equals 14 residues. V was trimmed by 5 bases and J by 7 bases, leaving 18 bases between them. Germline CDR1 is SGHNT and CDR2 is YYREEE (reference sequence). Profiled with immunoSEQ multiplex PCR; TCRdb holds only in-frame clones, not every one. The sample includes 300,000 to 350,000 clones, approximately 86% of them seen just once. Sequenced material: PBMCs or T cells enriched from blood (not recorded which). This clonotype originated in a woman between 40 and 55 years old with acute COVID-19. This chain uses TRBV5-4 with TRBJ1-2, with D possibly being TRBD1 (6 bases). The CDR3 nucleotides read TGTGCCAGCAGTCCCGAACAGGGTCGGGTTGGCTACACCTTC. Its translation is CASSPEQGRVGYTF. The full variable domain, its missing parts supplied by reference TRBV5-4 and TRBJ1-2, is ETGVTQSPTHLIKTRGQQVTLRCSSQSGHNTVSWYQQALGQGPQFIFQYYREEENGRGNFPPRFSGLQFPNYSSELNVNALELDDSALYLCASSPEQGRVGYTFGSGTRLTVV.